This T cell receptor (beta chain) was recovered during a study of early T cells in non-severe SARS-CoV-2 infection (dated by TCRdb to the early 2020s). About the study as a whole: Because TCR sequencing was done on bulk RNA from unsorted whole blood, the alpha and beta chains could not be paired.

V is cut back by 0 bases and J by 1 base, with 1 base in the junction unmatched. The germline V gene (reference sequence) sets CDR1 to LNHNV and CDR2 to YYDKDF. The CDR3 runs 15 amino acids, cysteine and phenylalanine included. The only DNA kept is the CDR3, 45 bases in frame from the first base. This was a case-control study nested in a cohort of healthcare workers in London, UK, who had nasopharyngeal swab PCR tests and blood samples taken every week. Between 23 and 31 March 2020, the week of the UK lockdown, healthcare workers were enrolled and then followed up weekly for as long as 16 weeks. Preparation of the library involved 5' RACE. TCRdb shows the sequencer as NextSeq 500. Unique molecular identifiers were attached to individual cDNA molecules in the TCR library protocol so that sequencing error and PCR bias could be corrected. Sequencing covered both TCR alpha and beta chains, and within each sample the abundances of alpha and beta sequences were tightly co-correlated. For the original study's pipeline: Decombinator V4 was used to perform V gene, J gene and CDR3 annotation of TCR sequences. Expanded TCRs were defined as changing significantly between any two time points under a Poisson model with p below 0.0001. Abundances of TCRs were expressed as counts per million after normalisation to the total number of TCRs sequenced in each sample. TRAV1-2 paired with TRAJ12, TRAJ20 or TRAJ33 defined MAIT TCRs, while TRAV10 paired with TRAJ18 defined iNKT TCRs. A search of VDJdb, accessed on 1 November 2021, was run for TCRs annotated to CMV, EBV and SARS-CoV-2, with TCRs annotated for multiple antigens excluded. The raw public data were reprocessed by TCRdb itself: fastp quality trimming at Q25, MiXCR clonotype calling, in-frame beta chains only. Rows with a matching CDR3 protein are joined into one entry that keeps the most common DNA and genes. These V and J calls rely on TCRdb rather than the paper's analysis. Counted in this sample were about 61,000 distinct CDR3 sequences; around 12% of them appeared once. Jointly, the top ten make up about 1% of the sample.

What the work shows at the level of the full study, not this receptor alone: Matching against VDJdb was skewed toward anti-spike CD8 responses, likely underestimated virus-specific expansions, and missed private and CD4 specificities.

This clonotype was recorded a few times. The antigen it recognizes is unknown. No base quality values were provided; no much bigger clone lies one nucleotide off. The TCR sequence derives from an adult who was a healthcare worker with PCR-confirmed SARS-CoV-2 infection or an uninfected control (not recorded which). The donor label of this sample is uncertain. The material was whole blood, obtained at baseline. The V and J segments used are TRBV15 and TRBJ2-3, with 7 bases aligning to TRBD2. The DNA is TGTGCCACCAGCAGAGATCGGGGGGGCACAGATACGCAGTATTTT. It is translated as CATSRDRGGTDTQYF.